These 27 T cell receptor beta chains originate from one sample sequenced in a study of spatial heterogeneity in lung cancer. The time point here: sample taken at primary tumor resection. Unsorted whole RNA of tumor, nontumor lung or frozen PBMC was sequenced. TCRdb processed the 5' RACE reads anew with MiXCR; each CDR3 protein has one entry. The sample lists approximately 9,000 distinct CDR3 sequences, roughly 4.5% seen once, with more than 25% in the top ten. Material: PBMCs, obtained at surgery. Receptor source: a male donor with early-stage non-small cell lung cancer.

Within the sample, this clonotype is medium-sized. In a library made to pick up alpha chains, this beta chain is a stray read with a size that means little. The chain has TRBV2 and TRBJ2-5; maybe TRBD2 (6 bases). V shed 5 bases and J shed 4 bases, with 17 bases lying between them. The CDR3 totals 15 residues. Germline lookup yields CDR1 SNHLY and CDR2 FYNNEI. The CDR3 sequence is CASSSGLPYGETQYF. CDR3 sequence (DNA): TGTGCCAGCAGTTCGGGACTCCCCTATGGAGAGACCCAGTACTTC.

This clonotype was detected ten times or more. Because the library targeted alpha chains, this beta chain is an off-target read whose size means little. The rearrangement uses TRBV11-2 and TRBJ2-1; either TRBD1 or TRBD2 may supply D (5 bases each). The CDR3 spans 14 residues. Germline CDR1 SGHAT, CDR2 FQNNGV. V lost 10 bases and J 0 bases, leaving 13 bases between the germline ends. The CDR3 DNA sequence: TGTGCCACCAATAGGGACCGCTCCTACAATGAGCAGTTCTTC. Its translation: CATNRDRSYNEQFF. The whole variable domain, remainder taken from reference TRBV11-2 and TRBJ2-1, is EAGVAQSPRYKIIEKRQSVAFWCNPISGHATLYWYQQILGQGPKLLIQFQNNGVVDDSQLPKDRFSAERLKGVDSTLKIQPAKLEDSAVYLCATNRDRSYNEQFFGPGTRLTVL.

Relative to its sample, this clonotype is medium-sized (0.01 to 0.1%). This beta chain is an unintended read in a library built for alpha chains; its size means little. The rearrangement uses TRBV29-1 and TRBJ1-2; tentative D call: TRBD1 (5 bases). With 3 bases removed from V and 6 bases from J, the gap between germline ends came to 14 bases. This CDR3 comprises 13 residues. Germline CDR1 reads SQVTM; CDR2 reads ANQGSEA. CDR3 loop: CSVDLQESDGYTF. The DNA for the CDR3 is TGCAGCGTTGACCTACAGGAGTCAGATGGCTACACCTTC.

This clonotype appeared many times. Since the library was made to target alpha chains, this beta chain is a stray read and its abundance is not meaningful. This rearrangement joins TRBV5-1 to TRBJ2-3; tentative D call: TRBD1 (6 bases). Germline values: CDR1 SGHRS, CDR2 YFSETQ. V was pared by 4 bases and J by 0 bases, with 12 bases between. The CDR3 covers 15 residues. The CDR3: CASSPETGSTDTQYF. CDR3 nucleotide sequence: TGCGCCAGCAGCCCGGAGACAGGAAGCACAGATACGCAGTATTTT. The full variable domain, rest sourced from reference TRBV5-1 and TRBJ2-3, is KAGVTQTPRYLIKTRGQQVTLSCSPISGHRSVSWYQQTPGQGLQFLFEYFSETQRNKGNFPGRFSGRQFSNSRSEMNVSTLELGDSALYLCASSPETGSTDTQYFGPGTRLTVL.

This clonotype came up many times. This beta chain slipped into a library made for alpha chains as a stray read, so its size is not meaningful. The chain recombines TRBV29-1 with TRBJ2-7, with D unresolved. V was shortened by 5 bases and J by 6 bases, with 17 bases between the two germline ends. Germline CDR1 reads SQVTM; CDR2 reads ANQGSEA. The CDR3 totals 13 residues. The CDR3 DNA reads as TGCAGCGTTCGGTCAACTTCGATTTCCGAGCAGTACTTC. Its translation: CSVRSTSISEQYF.

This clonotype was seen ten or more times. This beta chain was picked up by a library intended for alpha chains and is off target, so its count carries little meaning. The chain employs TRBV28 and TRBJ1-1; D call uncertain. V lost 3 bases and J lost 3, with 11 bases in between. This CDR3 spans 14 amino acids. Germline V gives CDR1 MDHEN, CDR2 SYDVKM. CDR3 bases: TGTGCCAGCAGTTTCCAGGCGGCCTACACTGAAGCTTTCTTT. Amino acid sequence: CASSFQAAYTEAFF.

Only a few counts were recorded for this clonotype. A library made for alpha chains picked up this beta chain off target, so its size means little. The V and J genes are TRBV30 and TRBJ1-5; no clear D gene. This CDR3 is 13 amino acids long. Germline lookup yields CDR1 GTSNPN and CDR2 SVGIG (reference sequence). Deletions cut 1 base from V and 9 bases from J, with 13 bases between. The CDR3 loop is CAWSAGDRVPQHF. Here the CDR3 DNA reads TGTGCCTGGAGTGCTGGGGATAGGGTGCCCCAGCATTTT.

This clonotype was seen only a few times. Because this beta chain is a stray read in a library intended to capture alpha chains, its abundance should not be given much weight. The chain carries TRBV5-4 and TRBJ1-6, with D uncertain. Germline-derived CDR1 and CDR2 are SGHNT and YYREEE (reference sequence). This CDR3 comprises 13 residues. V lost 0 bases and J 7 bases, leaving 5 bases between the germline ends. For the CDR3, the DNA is TGTGCCAGCAGCTTGGGACCGAATTCACCCCTCCACTTT. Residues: CASSLGPNSPLHF.

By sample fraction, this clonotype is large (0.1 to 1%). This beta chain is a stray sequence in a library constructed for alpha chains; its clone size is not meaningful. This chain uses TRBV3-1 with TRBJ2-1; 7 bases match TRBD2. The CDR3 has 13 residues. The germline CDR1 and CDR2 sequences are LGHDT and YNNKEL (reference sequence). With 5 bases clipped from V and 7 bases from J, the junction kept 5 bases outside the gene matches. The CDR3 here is CASSGLVRNEQFF. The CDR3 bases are TGTGCCAGCAGCGGACTAGTTCGGAATGAGCAGTTCTTC.

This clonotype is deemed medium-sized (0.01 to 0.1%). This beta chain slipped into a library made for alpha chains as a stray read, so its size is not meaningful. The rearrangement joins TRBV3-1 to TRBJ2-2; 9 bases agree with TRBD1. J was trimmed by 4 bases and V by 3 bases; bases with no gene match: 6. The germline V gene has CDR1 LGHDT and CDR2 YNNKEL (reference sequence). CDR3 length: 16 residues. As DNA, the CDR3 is TGTGCCAGCAGCCAGCGACAGGGGGTACGCACCGGGGAGCTGTTTTTT. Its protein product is CASSQRQGVRTGELFF. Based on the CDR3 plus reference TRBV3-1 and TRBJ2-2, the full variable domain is DTAVSQTPKYLVTQMGNDKSIKCEQNLGHDTMYWYKQDSKKFLKIMFSYNNKELIINETVPNRFSPKSPDKAHLNLHINSLELGDSAVYFCASSQRQGVRTGELFFGEGSRLTVL.

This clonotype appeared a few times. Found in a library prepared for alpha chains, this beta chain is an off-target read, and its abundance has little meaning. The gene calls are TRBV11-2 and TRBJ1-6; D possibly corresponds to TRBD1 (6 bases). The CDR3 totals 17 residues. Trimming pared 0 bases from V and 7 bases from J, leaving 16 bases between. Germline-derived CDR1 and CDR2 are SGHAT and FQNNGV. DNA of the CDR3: TGTGCCAGCAGCTTAGAACCGGGGGCAGCGGGAAATTCACCCCTCCACTTT. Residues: CASSLEPGAAGNSPLHF.

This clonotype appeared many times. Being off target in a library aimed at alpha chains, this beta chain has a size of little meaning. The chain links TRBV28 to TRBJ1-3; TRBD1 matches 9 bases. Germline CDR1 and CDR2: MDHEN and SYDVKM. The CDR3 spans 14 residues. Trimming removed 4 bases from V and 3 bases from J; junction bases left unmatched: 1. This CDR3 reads CASSSTGGGNTIYF. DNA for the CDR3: TGTGCCAGCAGTTCGACAGGGGGTGGAAACACCATATATTTT.

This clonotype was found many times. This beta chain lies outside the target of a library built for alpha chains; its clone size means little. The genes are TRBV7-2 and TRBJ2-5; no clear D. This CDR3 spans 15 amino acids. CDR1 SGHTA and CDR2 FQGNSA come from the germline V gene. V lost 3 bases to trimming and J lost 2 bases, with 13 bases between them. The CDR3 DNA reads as TGTGCCAGCAGCTTCGGGTGGGTGTTTCAAGAGACCCAGTACTTC. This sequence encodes CASSFGWVFQETQYF.

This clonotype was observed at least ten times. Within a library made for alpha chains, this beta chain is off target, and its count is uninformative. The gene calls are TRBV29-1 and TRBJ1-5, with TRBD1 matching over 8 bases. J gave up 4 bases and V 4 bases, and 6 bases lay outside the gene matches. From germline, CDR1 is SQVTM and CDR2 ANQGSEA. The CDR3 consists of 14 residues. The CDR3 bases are TGCAGCGTTGTACCTCAGGGGGCGAATCAGCCCCAGCATTTT. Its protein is CSVVPQGANQPQHF.

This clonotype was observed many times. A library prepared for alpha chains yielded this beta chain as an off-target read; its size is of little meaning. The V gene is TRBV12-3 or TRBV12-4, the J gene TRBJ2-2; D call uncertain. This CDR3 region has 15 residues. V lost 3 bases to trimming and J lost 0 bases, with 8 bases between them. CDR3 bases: TGTGCCAGCAGTTTCAGACGGGCGAACACCGGGGAGCTGTTTTTT. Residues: CASSFRRANTGELFF.

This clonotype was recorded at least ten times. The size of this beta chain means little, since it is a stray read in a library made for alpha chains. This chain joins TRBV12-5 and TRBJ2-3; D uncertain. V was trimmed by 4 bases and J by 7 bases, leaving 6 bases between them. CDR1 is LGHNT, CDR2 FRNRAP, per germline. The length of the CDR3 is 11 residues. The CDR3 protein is CASGSGNTQYF. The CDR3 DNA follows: TGTGCTAGTGGTTCTGGGAATACGCAGTATTTT.

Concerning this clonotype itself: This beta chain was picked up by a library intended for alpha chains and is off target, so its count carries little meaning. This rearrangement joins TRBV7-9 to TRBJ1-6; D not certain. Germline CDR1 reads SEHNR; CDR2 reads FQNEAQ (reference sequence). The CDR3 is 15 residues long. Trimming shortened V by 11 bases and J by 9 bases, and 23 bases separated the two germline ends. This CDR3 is CAATPWSQLSSPLHF. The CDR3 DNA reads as TGTGCCGCCACGCCATGGAGCCAGCTCAGTTCACCCCTCCACTTT.

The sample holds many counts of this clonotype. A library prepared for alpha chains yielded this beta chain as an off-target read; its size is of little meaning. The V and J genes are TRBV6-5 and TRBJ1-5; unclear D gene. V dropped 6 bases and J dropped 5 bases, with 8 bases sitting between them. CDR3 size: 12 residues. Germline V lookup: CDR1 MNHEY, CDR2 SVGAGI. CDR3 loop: CASSSGDQPQHF. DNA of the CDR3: TGTGCCAGCAGCTCAGGAGATCAGCCCCAGCATTTT.

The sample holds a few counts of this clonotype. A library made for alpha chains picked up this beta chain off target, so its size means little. For the CDR3, the DNA is TGTGCCAGCAGCCTTGCAGGGATCCCATTCACAGATACGCAGTATTTT. It codes for CASSLAGIPFTDTQYF. This chain links TRBV7-9 with TRBJ2-3; tentative D call: TRBD1 (5 bases). This CDR3 has 16 residues. V was shortened by 5 bases and J by 2 bases, with 17 bases between the two germline ends. Germline values: CDR1 SEHNR, CDR2 FQNEAQ (reference sequence).

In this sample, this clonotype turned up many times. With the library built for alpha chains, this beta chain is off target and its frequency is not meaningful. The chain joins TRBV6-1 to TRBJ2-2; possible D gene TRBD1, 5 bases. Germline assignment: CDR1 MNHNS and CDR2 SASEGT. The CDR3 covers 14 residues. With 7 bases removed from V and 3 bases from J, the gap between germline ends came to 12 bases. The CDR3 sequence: CASTKEQDTGELFF. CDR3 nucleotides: TGTGCCAGCACTAAAGAACAGGACACCGGGGAGCTGTTTTTT.

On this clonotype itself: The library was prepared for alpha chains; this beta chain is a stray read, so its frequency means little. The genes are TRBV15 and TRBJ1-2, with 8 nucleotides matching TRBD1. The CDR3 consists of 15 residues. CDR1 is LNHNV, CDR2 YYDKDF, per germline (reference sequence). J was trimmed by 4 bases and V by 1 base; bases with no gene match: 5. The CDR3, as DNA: TGTGCCACCAGCAGAGTTCAGGGGGCCATCTATGGCTACACCTTC. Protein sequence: CATSRVQGAIYGYTF. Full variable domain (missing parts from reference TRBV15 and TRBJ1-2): DAMVIQNPRYQVTQFGKPVTLSCSQTLNHNVMYWYQQKSSQAPKLLFHYYDKDFNNEADTPDNFQSRRPNTSFCFLDIRSPGLGDTAMYLCATSRVQGAIYGYTFGSGTRLTVV.

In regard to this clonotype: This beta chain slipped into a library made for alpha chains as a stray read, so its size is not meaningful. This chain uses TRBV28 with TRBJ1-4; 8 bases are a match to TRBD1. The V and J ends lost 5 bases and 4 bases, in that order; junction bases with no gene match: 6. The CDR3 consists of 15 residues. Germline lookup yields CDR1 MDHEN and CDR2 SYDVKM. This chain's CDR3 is CASSPGQGLNEKLFF. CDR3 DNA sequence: TGTGCCAGCAGTCCCGGACAGGGTCTTAATGAAAAACTGTTTTTT.

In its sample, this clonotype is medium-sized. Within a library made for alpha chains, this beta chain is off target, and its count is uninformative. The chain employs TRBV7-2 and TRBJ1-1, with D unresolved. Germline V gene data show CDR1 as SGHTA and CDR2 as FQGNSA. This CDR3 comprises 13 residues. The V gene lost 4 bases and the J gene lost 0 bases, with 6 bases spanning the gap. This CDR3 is CASSSFLNTEAFF. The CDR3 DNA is TGTGCCAGCAGCTCCTTCTTGAACACTGAAGCTTTCTTT.

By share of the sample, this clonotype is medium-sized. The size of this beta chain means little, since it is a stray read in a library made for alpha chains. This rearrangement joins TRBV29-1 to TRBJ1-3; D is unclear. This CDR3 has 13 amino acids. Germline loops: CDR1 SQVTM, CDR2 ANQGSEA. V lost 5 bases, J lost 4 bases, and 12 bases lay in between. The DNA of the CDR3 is TGCAGCGTTCAGCCGAGGTGGGGAAACACCATATATTTT. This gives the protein CSVQPRWGNTIYF.

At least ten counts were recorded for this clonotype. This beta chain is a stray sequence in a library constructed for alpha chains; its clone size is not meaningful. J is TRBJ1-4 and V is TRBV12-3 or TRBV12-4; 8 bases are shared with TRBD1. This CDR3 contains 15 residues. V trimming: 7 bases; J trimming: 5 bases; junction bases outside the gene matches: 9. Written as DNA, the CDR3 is TGTGCCAGCACAGACGGGACAGGATCGAATGAAAAACTGTTTTTT. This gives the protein CASTDGTGSNEKLFF.

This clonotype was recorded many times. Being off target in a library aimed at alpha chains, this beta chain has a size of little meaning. The CDR3 DNA sequence: TGTGCCAGCAGTTTATCTCCCTTGAGCACAGATACGCAGTATTTT. It translates to CASSLSPLSTDTQYF. This chain joins TRBV12-3 or TRBV12-4 and TRBJ2-3; D unresolved. The CDR3 is 15 amino acids. V was clipped by 2 bases and J by 0 bases, with 9 bases between them.

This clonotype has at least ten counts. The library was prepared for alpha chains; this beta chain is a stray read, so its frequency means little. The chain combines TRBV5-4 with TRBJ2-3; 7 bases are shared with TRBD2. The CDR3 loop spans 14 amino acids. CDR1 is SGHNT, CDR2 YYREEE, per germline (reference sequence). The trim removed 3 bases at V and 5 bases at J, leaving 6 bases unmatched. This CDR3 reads CASSWRGGRDTQYF. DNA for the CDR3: TGTGCCAGCAGCTGGCGCGGGGGTAGAGATACGCAGTATTTT.